Following are 3 T cell receptor beta chains from one sample sequenced in a study of OX40 agonist ivuxolimab in advanced cancers. Measured with immunoSEQ multiplex PCR; TCRdb has only the in-frame clones, and not every one. The data show 50,000 to 65,000 clones, with roughly 89% seen just once and around 12% held by the top ten. Sequenced here: CD4+ or CD8+ T cells sorted from blood, sampled in a trial of the OX40 agonist ivuxolimab. Receptors were obtained from an adult with an advanced solid tumor such as melanoma, head and neck, liver or kidney cancer.

The table lists this clone with a few counts. The rearrangement uses TRBV2 and TRBJ2-1; D ambiguous. Germline V gene lookup returns CDR1 SNHLY and CDR2 FYNNEI. V was trimmed by 8 bases and J by 2 bases, leaving 10 bases between them. This CDR3 comprises 13 residues. This CDR3 is CASSNNPYNEQFF. CDR3 coding DNA: TGTGCCAGCTCCAATAATCCCTACAATGAGCAGTTCTTC.

The chain employs TRBV27 and TRBJ2-1; 12 bases fit TRBD2. CDR3 length equals 15 residues. Trimming took 2 bases from V and 8 from J; bases not matched to a gene: 4. Germline V gene sequence: CDR1 MNHEY, CDR2 SMNVEV (reference sequence). This CDR3 is CASSLPSGGAHEQFF. Here the CDR3 DNA reads TGTGCCAGCAGTTTACCTAGCGGGGGGGCCCATGAGCAGTTCTTC.

The chain recombines TRBV7-2 with TRBJ2-3; TRBD2 matches at 8 bases. The CDR3 has 18 amino acids. Germline-derived CDR1 and CDR2 are SGHTA and FQGNSA. J gave up 1 base and V 3 bases, and 12 bases lay outside the gene matches. CDR3 nucleotide sequence: TGTGCCAGCAGCTTGAACCCGGGGGGGCCCCCAGGCACAGATACGCAGTATTTT. Protein: CASSLNPGGPPGTDTQYF.